This TCR beta chain was found in a study of vaccination and CD4 T cells after COVID-19 (dated by TCRdb to 2021 to 2024). As for the study more broadly: Convalescent patients had a positive SARS-CoV-2 result on nasal swab PCR, and of these patients, 8 or 9 had mild disease and one had severe disease. Overlapping spike peptide pools from SARS-CoV-2 and from the common cold coronaviruses HCoV-NL63, HCoV-OC43 and HCoV-229E were used as culture stimuli. Post-COVID blood samples were collected from convalescent patients a median of around 96 days after diagnosis, with a range of about 35 to 180 days. Post-vaccine blood samples were obtained a median of about 77 days after the second vaccine dose, with a range of roughly 12 to 250 days. In control cultures, a CEFX viral epitope pool was used as positive control, an HIV-1 Nef peptide pool was used as negative control, or no peptide was added. In the convalescent cohort there were six males and four females, among whom were two Hispanic individuals, seven Caucasians, two Asians and one multiracial person. The spike-specific CD4+ TCR repertoire was compared before and after mRNA vaccination in over nine COVID-19 convalescent patients and several infection-naive healthy vaccine recipients. Each participant got two doses of either the Pfizer-BioNTech BNT162b2 vaccine (n=8) or the Moderna mRNA-1273 vaccine (n=2).

In light of the paper, this sample's treatment or condition label describes: approximately nine-day PBMC culture with coronavirus spike peptide pools or control peptides (ViraFEST assay). The ViraFEST assay was used in the study, in which antigen-specific T cells were expanded with peptide pools and expanded clonotypes were subsequently identified by TCR sequencing. The convalescent patients' positive SARS-CoV-2 PCR tests were from March to December 2020, which was before the Alpha, Beta and Delta variants emerged in the United States. Roughly 2 million PBMCs per well were cultured in IMDM with approximately 5.2% human AB serum and roughly 9.3 IU/ml IL-2, plus 10 ug/ml peptide pools. Half of the culture medium was replaced with fresh IL-2-containing medium on days 3 and 7. Once the cells had been in culture for about 10 days, the EasySep CD4+ T cell isolation kit was used to isolate CD4+ T cells by negative selection. Ficoll-Paque Plus gradient centrifugation was used to isolate PBMCs from whole blood, and the isolated PBMCs were then either used fresh or cryopreserved at -140C. Each culture condition was generally run in triplicate wells.

The paper as a whole reports these results and caveats: In convalescent patients, nearly all vaccine-specific clones (304 of 307) were found to be mono-reactive for SARS-CoV-2 spike rather than cross-reactive with common cold coronaviruses. Among the post-vaccine SARS-CoV-2-reactive clones in convalescent patients, a median 86.3% showed up only after vaccination, which suggests vaccine-specific priming. Only a relatively small number of convalescent patients were included in the study, and early timepoints following natural infection were not analyzed. The median number of SARS-CoV-2-reactive clonotypes rose from around 21 after infection to roughly 38 after vaccination, but the change was not significant.

The library was built by means of PCR. DNA from cultured CD4+ T cells underwent TCR sequencing with the Oncomine TCR Beta short-read assay at the Johns Hopkins FTIC core. The QIAamp micro DNA kit was used to extract genomic DNA from the cultured CD4+ T cells. Oncomine TCR Beta libraries made from cultured CD4+ T cells were pooled using unique dual indexes and sequenced on an Illumina iSeq 100. Per the original workflow: Non-productive sequences were removed, and CDR3s not starting with C, not ending with F or W, or shorter than 7 amino acids were discarded. The MANAFEST web application was used to identify antigen-specific clonotypes by comparing peptide-stimulated wells against reference wells and other culture wells. An FDR below 0.05, an odds ratio above 5, and a productive frequency above 0.1% in at least two of three replicate wells were required for clones to be considered positive. Cross-reactive clonotypes were defined as significantly expanded in both SARS-CoV-2 spike wells and at least one common cold coronavirus spike condition. Levenshtein distances (stringdist) and unrooted phylogenetic trees (ape) in R version 3.6.1 were used to assess CDR3 homology. TCRdb redid the processing of the public reads, applying fastp at Q25 and MiXCR, and retained in-frame beta chains. CDR3 protein duplicates are merged, each entry listing the most common genes and DNA. The V and J calls were not made by the authors but by TCRdb's processing. The sample contains around 11,000 distinct CDR3 sequences, 25% of them found a single time. The top ten clones comprise around 25% of the sample.

As concerns this clonotype: Its binding antigen is unknown. Per-nucleotide qualities are absent, and no much larger clonotype sits a single base away.

The sample in question was CD4+ T cells from blood, cultured in vitro, obtained after SARS-CoV-2 vaccination. This sequence was found in a human donor who had recovered from COVID-19.

The DNA sequence is TGTGCCAGCAGGGGTCCGCCAGGGTACTATGGCTACACCTTC. Its protein reads: CASRGPPGYYGYTF. The sequence is built from TRBV6-2 or TRBV6-3 and TRBJ1-2; TRBD1 is perhaps the D gene, given 5 matching bases. Deletion took 6 bases off V and 3 bases off J, with a span of 14 bases between the germline ends. The CDR3, from cysteine to phenylalanine, totals 14 residues. Just the 42-base CDR3 DNA is kept, in frame starting at base 1. Via the germline V gene, CDR1 is MNHEY and CDR2 SVGEGT.